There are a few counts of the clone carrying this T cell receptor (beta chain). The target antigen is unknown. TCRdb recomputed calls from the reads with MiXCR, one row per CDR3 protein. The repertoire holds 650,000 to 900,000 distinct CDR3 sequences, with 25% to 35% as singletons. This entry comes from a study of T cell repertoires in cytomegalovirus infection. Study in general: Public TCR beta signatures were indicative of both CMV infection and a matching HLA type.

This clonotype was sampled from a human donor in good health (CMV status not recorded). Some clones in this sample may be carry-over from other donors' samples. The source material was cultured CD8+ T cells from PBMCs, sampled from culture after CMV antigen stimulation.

This chain's CDR3 is CASSRPGARGYTF. DNA of the CDR3: TGTGCCAGCAGCCGGCCCGGGGCTCGGGGCTACACCTTC. The chain combines TRBV7-9 with TRBJ1-2; tentatively, D is TRBD1 (5 bases). The CDR3 runs to 13 residues. The germline V and J ends were trimmed by 5 bases and 8 bases, with 15 bases remaining between them. The germline gives CDR1 SEHNR, CDR2 FQNEAQ (reference sequence). Filled out from reference TRBV7-9 and TRBJ1-2, the complete variable domain reads DTGVSQNPRHKITKRGQNVTFRCDPISEHNRLYWYRQTLGQGPEFLTYFQNEAQLEKSRLLSDRFSAERPKGSFSTLEIQRTEQGDSAMYLCASSRPGARGYTFGSGTRLTVV.